What follows are 24 T cell receptor beta chains derived from one specimen sequenced in a study of regulatory T cells in long-lasting Graves disease. Time point of the sample: newly diagnosed GD, antithyroid drugs for less than 3 months. RNA isolated from PBMCs was used to make the TCR library. TCR beta libraries were built with iRepertoire HTBI primers and Arm-PCR of CDR3 regions. TCRdb re-called the multiplex PCR reads with MiXCR, one entry per CDR3 protein. The sample lists 400,000 to 450,000 distinct CDR3 sequences; about a sixth were seen once. The sample also formed part of further work on T cells in Graves' hyperthyroidism and ophthalmopathy.

Sequencing was performed on peripheral blood mononuclear cells (PBMCs), taken at new diagnosis, from a patient treated with antithyroid drugs. These receptors were taken from a woman aged 25 to 39 with Graves disease.

V usage is TRBV5-1 and J usage is TRBJ2-1, with 9 positions matching TRBD1. Germline assignment: CDR1 SGHRS and CDR2 YFSETQ. The J segment lost 9 bases and the V segment lost 3 bases, leaving 7 bases of the junction unmatched. This CDR3 region has 14 residues. CDR3 region: CASSSRTGAAEQFF. The CDR3, as DNA: TGCGCCAGCAGCTCGAGGACAGGGGCAGCTGAGCAGTTCTTC.

A remark on this clonotype: A read error is possible here, since a much larger clone lies one base away. The V call is TRBV28, the J call TRBJ2-1; perhaps D is TRBD1 or TRBD2 (5 bases each). The germline gives CDR1 MDHEN, CDR2 SYDVKM. The CDR3 is made up of 14 amino acids. CDR3 region: CAISAAPADNGQFF. In nucleotides, the CDR3 is TGTGCCATCTCTGCCGCTCCAGCGGACAATGGGCAGTTCTTC.

This clonotype was counted between two and nine times. A much larger clone lies a single base off, so this may be a read error. The V call is TRBV28, the J call TRBJ2-1; 7 positions match TRBD1. The end of the DNA is better explained by TRBJ2-5, so the J call may be wrong. The germline V gene has CDR1 MDHEN and CDR2 SYDVKM. CDR3 length: 15 amino acids. CDR3 DNA: TGTGCCAGTCTTGGGCCAGGGGGATATCGAGAGACCCAGTACTTC. Protein product: CASLGPGGYRETQYF.

This clonotype has at least ten counts. The chain joins TRBV27 to TRBJ2-1, with 8 bases that match TRBD1. J lost 13 bases, V lost 0 bases, and 11 bases had no gene match. This CDR3 comprises 15 residues. Germline CDR1 is MNHEY and CDR2 is SMNVEV (reference sequence). The chain's CDR3 is CASSLSRRTGKSQFF. The CDR3 DNA reads TGTGCCAGCAGTTTATCGCGACGGACAGGGAAGTCCCAGTTCTTC.

This clonotype has at least ten counts. The rearrangement uses TRBV28 and TRBJ2-1; tentatively, D is TRBD1 (6 bases). Trimming stripped 4 bases from V and 2 bases from J, with 12 bases between. Germline V gene sequence: CDR1 MDHEN, CDR2 SYDVKM. This CDR3 spans 15 amino acids. CDR3 DNA: TGTGCCAGCAGTTCACAGGGTTGGGCCTACAATGAGCAGTTCTTC. Amino acids: CASSSQGWAYNEQFF.

This clonotype has a handful of counts. V gene TRBV6-1 combines with J gene TRBJ1-3; D is uncertain. CDR3 length equals 14 residues. Germline V gene data show CDR1 as MNHNS and CDR2 as SASEGT. Trimming cost V 6 bases and J 2 bases, with 11 bases left between them. In DNA, the CDR3 is TGTGCCAGCAGCGACGACGGGGCTGGAAACACCATATATTTT. Translated, it gives CASSDDGAGNTIYF.

This clonotype occurred a few times. In DNA form, the CDR3 reads TGTGCCAGCAAGATCACTAGCTCCTACGAGCAGTACTTC. It codes for CASKITSSYEQYF. The chain links TRBV12-3 or TRBV12-4 to TRBJ2-7; possible D gene TRBD2, 5 bases. The CDR3 sequence is 13 residues long. V lost 7 bases and J 0 bases, leaving 10 bases between the germline ends.

V gene TRBV2 combines with J gene TRBJ2-3; 9 nucleotides match TRBD1. The CDR3 spans 15 residues. Per germline, CDR1 SNHLY and CDR2 FYNNEI. The trim removed 6 bases at V and 1 base at J, leaving 5 bases unmatched. The CDR3 DNA follows: TGTGCCAGCAGGGAGACAGGGGGAGGCACAGATACGCAGTATTTT. It encodes CASRETGGGTDTQYF.

This clonotype has a count of ten or more. The chain uses TRBV7-2 and TRBJ2-5; D unclear. The CDR3 is 13 amino acids. The germline CDR1 and CDR2 sequences are SGHTA and FQGNSA. Trimming removed 5 bases from V and 5 bases from J, with 12 bases in between. CDR3 in DNA: TGTGCCAGCAGCCCCTGGTGGGTGGAGACCCAGTACTTC. This encodes CASSPWWVETQYF.

This clonotype has ten or more counts. This chain joins TRBV20-1 and TRBJ1-4; D unresolved. The V end was cut by 6 bases, the J end by 4 bases, with 18 bases between. Per the germline V gene, CDR1 is DFQATT and CDR2 is SNEGSKA (reference sequence). CDR3 length: 15 amino acids. The CDR3 DNA is TGCAGTGCCCAGGATCGTGGGTGGGGTAATGAAAAACTGTTTTTT. It is translated as CSAQDRGWGNEKLFF.

This clonotype was counted ten times or more. The chain combines TRBV27 with TRBJ2-3, with D possibly TRBD1 on 5 matching bases. The CDR3 consists of 14 residues. Germline V gene sequence: CDR1 MNHEY, CDR2 SMNVEV (reference sequence). Trimming took off 2 bases at V and 5 bases at J, with 11 bases between the two ends. The CDR3 is CASSLRPDRDTQYF. DNA of the CDR3: TGTGCCAGCAGTTTAAGGCCCGACAGAGATACGCAGTATTTT.

V is TRBV10-3 and J is TRBJ1-5, with D possibly matching TRBD1 (6 bases). Germline V gives CDR1 ENHRY, CDR2 SYGVKD. The CDR3 totals 14 residues. Between the trimmed V and J ends, which lost 6 bases and 4 bases, there was a span of 13 bases. The CDR3 loop reads CAISPGTINQPQHF. The DNA for the CDR3 is TGTGCCATCAGCCCCGGGACAATTAATCAGCCCCAGCATTTT.

This clonotype was counted ten times or more. This chain connects TRBV20-1 to TRBJ2-1; D might be TRBD2 (6 bases). V dropped 6 bases and J dropped 2 bases, with 17 bases sitting between them. Per the germline V gene, CDR1 is DFQATT and CDR2 is SNEGSKA (reference sequence). The CDR3 spans 15 residues. The CDR3 here is CSAPGGSGTYNEQFF. As DNA, the CDR3 is TGCAGTGCCCCCGGAGGGTCGGGGACCTACAATGAGCAGTTCTTC.

This clonotype has ten or more counts. The CDR3 spells CATSRDRTYQQYF. Here the CDR3 DNA reads TGTGCCACCAGCAGAGATCGTACATATCAGCAGTACTTC. V is TRBV15 and J is TRBJ2-7, with D unclear. V was trimmed by 0 bases and J by 8 bases, leaving 11 bases between them. This CDR3 is built from 13 residues. Germline loops: CDR1 LNHNV, CDR2 YYDKDF (reference sequence). The full variable domain, with the rest looked up from reference TRBV15 and TRBJ2-7, is DAMVIQNPRYQVTQFGKPVTLSCSQTLNHNVMYWYQQKSSQAPKLLFHYYDKDFNNEADTPDNFQSRRPNTSFCFLDIRSPGLGDTAMYLCATSRDRTYQQYFGPGTRLTVT.

The chain couples TRBV20-1 to TRBJ2-7, with D possibly matching TRBD2 (6 bases). CDR3 length: 15 residues. Germline V gene sequence: CDR1 DFQATT, CDR2 SNEGSKA (reference sequence). Trimming stripped 5 bases from V and 2 bases from J, with 19 bases between. For the CDR3, the DNA is TGCAGTGCTGAGGGCCTTGGTAGCGGAACCTACGAGCAGTACTTC. It yields the protein CSAEGLGSGTYEQYF.

The chain carries TRBV5-6 and TRBJ1-1, with 8 bases that match TRBD1. Germline V CDR1 and CDR2: SGHDT, YYEEEE. V lost 4 bases and J lost 11; bases outside the gene matches: 13. The CDR3 extends over 14 amino acids. CDR3 sequence reads: CASSPQGARGMAFF. The CDR3 nucleotides are TGTGCCAGCAGCCCGCAGGGGGCCCGTGGTATGGCTTTCTTT.

This clonotype came up many times. The chain is built from TRBV11-2 and TRBJ1-5; no clear D. The CDR3 is 13 residues long. Germline V gene data show CDR1 as SGHAT and CDR2 as FQNNGV. V gave up 3 bases and J gave up 2 bases, with 5 bases separating them. CDR3 region: CASSFAGNQPQHF. The CDR3 region has the DNA TGTGCCAGCAGCTTTGCGGGCAATCAGCCCCAGCATTTT.

This clonotype was counted many times. The V and J genes are TRBV7-9 and TRBJ2-7, with a weak D call TRBD1 (6 bases). CDR1 SEHNR and CDR2 FQNEAQ come from the germline V gene (reference sequence). Trimming shortened V by 8 bases and J by 4 bases, and 18 bases separated the two germline ends. The CDR3 totals 14 residues. CDR3 nucleotides: TGTGCCAGCGGAAGGGGCAGGGGAAGGTACGAGCAGTACTTC. Protein: CASGRGRGRYEQYF.

A word on this clonotype: A far larger clone is a single base away, which makes a read error likely. The CDR3 nucleotides are TGTGCCAGCAGCTCGGGACTAGCTGCCTACAATAAGCAGTTCTTC. Translation: CASSSGLAAYNKQFF. The J gene is TRBJ2-1, the V gene TRBV11-1, with TRBD2 matching 9 bases. This CDR3 region has 15 residues. Germline CDR1 reads SGHAT; CDR2 reads FQDESV (reference sequence).

This clonotype was seen many times. The rearrangement links TRBV6-2 or TRBV6-3 to TRBJ2-3; TRBD2 matches at 7 bases. Germline V gene lookup returns CDR1 MNHEY and CDR2 SVGEGT. The J segment lost 0 bases and the V segment lost 7 bases, leaving 7 bases of the junction unmatched. This CDR3 spans 15 amino acids. CDR3 residues: CASTRSGISTDTQYF. In DNA, the CDR3 is TGTGCCAGCACCCGAAGCGGGATTAGCACAGATACGCAGTATTTT.

The chain couples TRBV10-3 to TRBJ1-3; D not certain. V was trimmed by 0 bases and J by 0 bases, leaving 9 bases between them. Germline V gene data show CDR1 as ENHRY and CDR2 as SYGVKD. The CDR3 consists of 16 residues. As DNA, the CDR3 is TGTGCCATCAGTGAGTCGATATATTCCTCTGGAAACACCATATATTTT. Amino acids: CAISESIYSSGNTIYF.

There are a few counts of this clonotype. The chain recombines TRBV6-6 with TRBJ2-7, with 10 bases that match TRBD2. CDR1 is MNHNY and CDR2 is SVGAGI in the germline V gene (reference sequence). This CDR3 has 18 amino acids. J was trimmed by 4 bases and V by 0 bases; bases with no gene match: 12. In DNA, the CDR3 is TGTGCCAGCAGTTACTCGATAAGTTGGCTAGCGGGAGAGTACGAGCAGTACTTC. Translating it yields CASSYSISWLAGEYEQYF.

This clonotype has a count of ten or more. The V and J genes are TRBV12-3 or TRBV12-4 and TRBJ2-5; 16 bases line up with TRBD2. Unmatched junction bases numbered 16, after V lost 6 bases and J lost 6 bases. The CDR3 covers 19 residues. Written as DNA, the CDR3 is TGTGCCAGCAGGCCTAATCCCGGGACTAGCGGGAGGGCCGGTAAGACCCAGTACTTC. Amino acids: CASRPNPGTSGRAGKTQYF.

This clonotype was detected many times. The rearrangement joins TRBV11-3 to TRBJ2-1; D gene ambiguous. CDR3 length: 14 residues. V was pared by 1 base and J by 6 bases, with 10 bases between. Germline V CDR1 and CDR2: SGHNT, YENEEA. The CDR3 bases are TGTGCCAGCAGCTTAGGGCCCTTAAGCAATGAGCAGTTCTTC. It yields the protein CASSLGPLSNEQFF.